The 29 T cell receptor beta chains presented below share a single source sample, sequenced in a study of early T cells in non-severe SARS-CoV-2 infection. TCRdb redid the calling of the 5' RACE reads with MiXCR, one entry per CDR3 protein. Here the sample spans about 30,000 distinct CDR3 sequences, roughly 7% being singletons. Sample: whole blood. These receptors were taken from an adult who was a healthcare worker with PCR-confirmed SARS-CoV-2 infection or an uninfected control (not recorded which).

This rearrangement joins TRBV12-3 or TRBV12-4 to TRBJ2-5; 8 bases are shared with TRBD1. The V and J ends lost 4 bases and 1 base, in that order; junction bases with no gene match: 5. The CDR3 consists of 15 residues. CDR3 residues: CASSYPGQAQETQYF. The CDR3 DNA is TGTGCCAGCAGTTACCCGGGACAGGCCCAAGAGACCCAGTACTTC.

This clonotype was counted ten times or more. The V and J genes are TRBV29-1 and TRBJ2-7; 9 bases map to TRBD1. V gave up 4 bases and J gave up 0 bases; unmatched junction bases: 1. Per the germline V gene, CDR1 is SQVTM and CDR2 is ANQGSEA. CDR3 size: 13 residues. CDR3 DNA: TGCAGCGTTGGGGACAGGGCCTCCTACGAGCAGTACTTC. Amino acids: CSVGDRASYEQYF.

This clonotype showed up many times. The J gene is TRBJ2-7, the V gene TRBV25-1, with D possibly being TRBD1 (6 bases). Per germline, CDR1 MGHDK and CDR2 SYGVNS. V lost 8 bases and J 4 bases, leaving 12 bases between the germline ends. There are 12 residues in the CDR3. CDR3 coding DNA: TGTGCCAGCGGCTGGACAGTGTACGAGCAGTACTTC. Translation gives CASGWTVYEQYF.

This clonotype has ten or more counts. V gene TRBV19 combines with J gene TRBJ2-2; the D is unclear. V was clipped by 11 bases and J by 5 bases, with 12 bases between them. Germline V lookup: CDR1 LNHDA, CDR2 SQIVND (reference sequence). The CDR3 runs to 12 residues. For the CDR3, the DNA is TGTGCCGCAAGTGACGTTACCGGGGAGCTGTTTTTT. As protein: CAASDVTGELFF. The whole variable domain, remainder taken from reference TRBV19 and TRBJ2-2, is DGGITQSPKYLFRKEGQNVTLSCEQNLNHDAMYWYRQDPGQGLRLIYYSQIVNDFQKGDIAEGYSVSREKKESFPLTVTSAQKNPTAFYLCAASDVTGELFFGEGSRLTVL.

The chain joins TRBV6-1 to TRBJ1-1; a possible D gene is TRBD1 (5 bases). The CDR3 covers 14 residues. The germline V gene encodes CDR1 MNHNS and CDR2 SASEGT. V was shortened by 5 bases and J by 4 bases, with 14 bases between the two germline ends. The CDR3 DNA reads TGTGCCAGCAGTCGGCCTGGGGCCCGCACTGAAGCTTTCTTT. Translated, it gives CASSRPGARTEAFF.

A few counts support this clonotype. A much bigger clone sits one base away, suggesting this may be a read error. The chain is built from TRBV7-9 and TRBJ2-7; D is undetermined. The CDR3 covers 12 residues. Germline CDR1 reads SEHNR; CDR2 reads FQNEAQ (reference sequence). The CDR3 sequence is CAGSLGPYEQYF. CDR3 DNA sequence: TGTGCCGGCAGCCTAGGGCCCTACGAGCAGTACTTC.

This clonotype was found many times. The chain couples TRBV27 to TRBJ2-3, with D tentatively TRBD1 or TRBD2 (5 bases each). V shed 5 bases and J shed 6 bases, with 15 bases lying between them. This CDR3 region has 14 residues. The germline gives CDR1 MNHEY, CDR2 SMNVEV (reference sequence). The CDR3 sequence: CASSQGTNWDTQYF. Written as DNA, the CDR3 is TGTGCCAGCAGTCAAGGGACGAATTGGGATACGCAGTATTTT.

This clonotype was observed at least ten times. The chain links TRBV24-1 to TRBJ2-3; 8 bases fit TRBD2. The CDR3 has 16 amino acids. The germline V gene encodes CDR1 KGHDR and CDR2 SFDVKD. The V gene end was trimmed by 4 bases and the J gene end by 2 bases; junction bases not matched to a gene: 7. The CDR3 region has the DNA TGTGCCACCAGTGAAGGTAGCGGGGTACTCACAGATACGCAGTATTTT. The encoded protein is CATSEGSGVLTDTQYF.

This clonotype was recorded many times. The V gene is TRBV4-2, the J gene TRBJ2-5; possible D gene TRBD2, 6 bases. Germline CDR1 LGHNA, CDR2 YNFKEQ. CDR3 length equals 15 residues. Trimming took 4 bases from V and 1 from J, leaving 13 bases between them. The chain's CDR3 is CASSRYRDSQETQYF. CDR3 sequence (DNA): TGTGCCAGCAGCCGGTACCGGGACTCCCAAGAGACCCAGTACTTC.

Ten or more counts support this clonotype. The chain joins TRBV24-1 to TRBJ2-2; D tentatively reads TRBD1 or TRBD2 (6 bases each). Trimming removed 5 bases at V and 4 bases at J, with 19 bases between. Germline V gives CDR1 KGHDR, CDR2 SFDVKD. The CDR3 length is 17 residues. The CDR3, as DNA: TGTGCCACCAGTGCTCCCACGGGGGCATGGGGCACCGGGGAGCTGTTTTTT. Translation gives CATSAPTGAWGTGELFF.

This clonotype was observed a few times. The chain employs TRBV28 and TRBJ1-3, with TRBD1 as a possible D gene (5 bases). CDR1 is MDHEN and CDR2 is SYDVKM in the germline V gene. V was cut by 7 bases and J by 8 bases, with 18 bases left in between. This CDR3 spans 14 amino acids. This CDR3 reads CASNKGGEGHTIYF. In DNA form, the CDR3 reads TGTGCCAGCAACAAGGGAGGGGAAGGACACACCATATATTTT.

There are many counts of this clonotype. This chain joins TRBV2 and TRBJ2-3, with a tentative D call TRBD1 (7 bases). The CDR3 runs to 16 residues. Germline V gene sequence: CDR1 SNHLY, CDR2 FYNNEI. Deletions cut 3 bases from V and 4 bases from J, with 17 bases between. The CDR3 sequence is CASSDPSGGIADTQYF. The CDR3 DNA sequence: TGTGCCAGCAGTGACCCCTCAGGGGGGATCGCAGATACGCAGTATTTT.

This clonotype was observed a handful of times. The CDR3, as DNA: TGTGCCAGCAGTGACCCTGGGGGAGGTTACAATGAGCAGTTCTTC. This translates into CASSDPGGGYNEQFF. This sequence joins TRBV25-1 and TRBJ2-1; TRBD2 might be the D (6 bases). The CDR3 is made up of 15 amino acids. Germline loops: CDR1 MGHDK, CDR2 SYGVNS. V lost 3 bases and J lost 4, with 13 bases in between. Complete variable domain (other parts from reference TRBV25-1 and TRBJ2-1): EADIYQTPRYLVIGTGKKITLECSQTMGHDKMYWYQQDPGMELHLIHYSYGVNSTEKGDLSSESTVSRIRTEHFPLTLESARPSHTSQYLCASSDPGGGYNEQFFGPGTRLTVL.

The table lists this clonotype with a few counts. Written as DNA, the CDR3 is TGTGCCAGCAGCCCGCAGGGGACAGCCCAAGAGACCCAGTACTTC. It is translated as CASSPQGTAQETQYF. The chain combines TRBV11-2 with TRBJ2-5; 7 nucleotides align to TRBD1. The CDR3 contains 15 residues. Trimming removed 5 bases from V and 1 base from J; junction bases left unmatched: 7. Germline CDR1 reads SGHAT; CDR2 reads FQNNGV.

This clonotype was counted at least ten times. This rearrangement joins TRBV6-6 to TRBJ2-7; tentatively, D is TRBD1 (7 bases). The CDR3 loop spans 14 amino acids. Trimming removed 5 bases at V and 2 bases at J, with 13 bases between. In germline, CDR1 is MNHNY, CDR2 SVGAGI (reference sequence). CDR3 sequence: CASSQGGIPYEQYF. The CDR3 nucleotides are TGTGCCAGCAGTCAGGGGGGAATCCCCTACGAGCAGTACTTC.

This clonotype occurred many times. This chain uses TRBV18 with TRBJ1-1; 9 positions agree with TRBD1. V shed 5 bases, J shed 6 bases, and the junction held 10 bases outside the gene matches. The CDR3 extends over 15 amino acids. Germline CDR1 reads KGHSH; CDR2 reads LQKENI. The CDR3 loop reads CASSSTGTGLSEAFF. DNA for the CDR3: TGTGCCAGCTCAAGCACCGGGACAGGGTTGTCTGAAGCTTTCTTT.

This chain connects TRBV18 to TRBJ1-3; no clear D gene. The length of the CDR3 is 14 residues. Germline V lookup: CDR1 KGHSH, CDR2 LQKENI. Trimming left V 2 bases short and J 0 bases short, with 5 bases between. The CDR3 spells CASSPDPSGNTIYF. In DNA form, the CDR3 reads TGTGCCAGCTCACCAGACCCCTCTGGAAACACCATATATTTT.

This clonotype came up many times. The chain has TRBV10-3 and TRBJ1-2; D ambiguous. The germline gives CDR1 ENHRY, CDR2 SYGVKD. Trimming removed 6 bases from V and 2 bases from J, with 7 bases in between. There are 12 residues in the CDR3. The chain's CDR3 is CAISAENYGYTF. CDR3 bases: TGTGCCATCAGCGCAGAGAACTATGGCTACACCTTC.

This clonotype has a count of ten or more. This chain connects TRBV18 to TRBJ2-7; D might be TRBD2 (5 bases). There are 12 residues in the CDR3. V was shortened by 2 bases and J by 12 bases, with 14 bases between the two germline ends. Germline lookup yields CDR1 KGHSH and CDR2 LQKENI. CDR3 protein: CASSPVQGEGYF. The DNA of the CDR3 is TGTGCCAGCTCACCAGTCCAAGGTGAGGGGTACTTC.

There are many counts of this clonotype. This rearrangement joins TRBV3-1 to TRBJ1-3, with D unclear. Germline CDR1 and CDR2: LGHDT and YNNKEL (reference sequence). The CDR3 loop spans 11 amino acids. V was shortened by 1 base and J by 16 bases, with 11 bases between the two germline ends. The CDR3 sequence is CASSQGTVVYF. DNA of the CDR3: TGTGCCAGCAGCCAAGGGACCGTCGTGTATTTT.

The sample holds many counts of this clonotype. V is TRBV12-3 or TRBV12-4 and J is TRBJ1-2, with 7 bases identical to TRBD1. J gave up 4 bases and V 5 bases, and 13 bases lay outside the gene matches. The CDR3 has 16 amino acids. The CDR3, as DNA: TGTGCCAGCAGTCCGGTCAGGGGGGCGGGAACCTATGGCTACACCTTC. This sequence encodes CASSPVRGAGTYGYTF.

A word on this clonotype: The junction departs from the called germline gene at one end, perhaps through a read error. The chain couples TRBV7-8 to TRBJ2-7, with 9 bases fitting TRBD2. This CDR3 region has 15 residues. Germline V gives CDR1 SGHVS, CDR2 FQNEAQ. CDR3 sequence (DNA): TGTGTCAGCAGCTTAAGGGGTAGCGGGAGCTACGAGCAGTACTTC. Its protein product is CVSSLRGSGSYEQYF.

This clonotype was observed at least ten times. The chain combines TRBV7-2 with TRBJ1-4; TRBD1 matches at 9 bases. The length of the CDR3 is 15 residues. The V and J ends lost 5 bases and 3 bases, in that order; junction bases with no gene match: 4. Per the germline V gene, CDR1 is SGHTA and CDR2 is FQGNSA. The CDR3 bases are TGTGCCAGCAGCACACAGGGGGCAGCTAATGAAAAACTGTTTTTT. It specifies CASSTQGAANEKLFF.

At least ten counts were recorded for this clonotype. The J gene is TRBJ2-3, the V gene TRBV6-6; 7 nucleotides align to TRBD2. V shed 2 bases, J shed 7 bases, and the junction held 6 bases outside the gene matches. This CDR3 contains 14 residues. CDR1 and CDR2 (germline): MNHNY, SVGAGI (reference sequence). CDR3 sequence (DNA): TGTGCCAGCAGTTACGAGGGAGGGTACTATACGCAGTATTTT. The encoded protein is CASSYEGGYYTQYF.

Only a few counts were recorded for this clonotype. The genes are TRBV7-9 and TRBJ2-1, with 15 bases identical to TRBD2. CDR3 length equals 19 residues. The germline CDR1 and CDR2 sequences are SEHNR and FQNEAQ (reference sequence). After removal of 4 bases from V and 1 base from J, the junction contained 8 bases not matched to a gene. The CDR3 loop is CASSSSGTSGRKSYNEQFF. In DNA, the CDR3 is TGTGCCAGCAGCTCCTCCGGGACTAGCGGGAGGAAGTCCTACAATGAGCAGTTCTTC. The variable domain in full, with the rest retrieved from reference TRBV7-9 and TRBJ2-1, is DTGVSQNPRHKITKRGQNVTFRCDPISEHNRLYWYRQTLGQGPEFLTYFQNEAQLEKSRLLSDRFSAERPKGSFSTLEIQRTEQGDSAMYLCASSSSGTSGRKSYNEQFFGPGTRLTVL.

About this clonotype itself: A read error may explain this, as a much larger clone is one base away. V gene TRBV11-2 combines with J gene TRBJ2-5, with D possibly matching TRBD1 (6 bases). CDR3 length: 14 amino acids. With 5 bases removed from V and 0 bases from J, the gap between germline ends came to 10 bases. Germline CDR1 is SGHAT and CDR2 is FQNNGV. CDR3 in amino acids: CASSHTGYQETQYF. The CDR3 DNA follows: TGTGCCAGCAGCCACACAGGGTACCAAGAGACCCAGTACTTC.

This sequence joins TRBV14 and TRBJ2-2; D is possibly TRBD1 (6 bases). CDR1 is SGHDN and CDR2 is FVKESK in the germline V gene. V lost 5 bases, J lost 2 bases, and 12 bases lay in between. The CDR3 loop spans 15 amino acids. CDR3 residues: CASSSRTVNTGELFF. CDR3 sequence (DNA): TGTGCCAGCAGCTCAAGGACAGTTAACACCGGGGAGCTGTTTTTT.

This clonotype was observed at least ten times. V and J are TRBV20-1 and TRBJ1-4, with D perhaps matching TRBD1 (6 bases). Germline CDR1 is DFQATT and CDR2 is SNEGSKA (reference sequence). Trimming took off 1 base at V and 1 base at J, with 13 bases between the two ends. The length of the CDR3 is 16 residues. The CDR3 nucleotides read TGCAGTGCTAGAGGGAGGCAGGGGATAACTAATGAAAAACTGTTTTTT. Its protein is CSARGRQGITNEKLFF.

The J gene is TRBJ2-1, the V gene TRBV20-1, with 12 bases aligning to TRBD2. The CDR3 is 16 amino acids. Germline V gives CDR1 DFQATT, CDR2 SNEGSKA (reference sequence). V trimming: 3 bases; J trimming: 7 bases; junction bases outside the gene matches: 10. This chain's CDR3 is CSASSPLAGGPNEQFF. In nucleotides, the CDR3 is TGCAGTGCTAGTTCCCCCCTAGCGGGAGGGCCGAATGAGCAGTTCTTC.